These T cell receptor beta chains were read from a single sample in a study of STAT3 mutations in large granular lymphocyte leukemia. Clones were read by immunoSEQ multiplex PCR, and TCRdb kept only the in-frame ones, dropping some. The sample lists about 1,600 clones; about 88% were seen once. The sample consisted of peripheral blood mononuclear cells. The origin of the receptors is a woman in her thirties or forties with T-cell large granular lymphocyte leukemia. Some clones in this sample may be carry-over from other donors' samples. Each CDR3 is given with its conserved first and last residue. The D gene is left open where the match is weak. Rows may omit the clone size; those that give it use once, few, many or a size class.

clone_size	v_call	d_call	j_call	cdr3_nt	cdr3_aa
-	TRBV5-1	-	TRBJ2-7	TGCGCCAGCAGCCCGGGATATGAGCAGTACTTC	CASSPGYEQYF
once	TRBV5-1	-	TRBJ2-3	TGCGCCAGCCTACCACCTGGCACAGATACGCAGTATTTT	CASLPPGTDTQYF
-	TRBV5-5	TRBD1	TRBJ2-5	TGTGCCAGCACCCCCCTGGGACAGTTTCGAGAGACCCAGTACTTC	CASTPLGQFRETQYF
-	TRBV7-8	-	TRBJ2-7	TGTGCCAGCAGCTTAGGCGGCGGGATCCGCTCCTACGAGCAGTACTTC	CASSLGGGIRSYEQYF
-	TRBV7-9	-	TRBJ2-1	TGTGCCAGCAGCTGGCCCGGTGCTAGCGCTGACAATGAGCAGTTCTTC	CASSWPGASADNEQFF
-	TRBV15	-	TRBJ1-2	TGTGCCACCAGCAGCTCTTGGGGCTATGGCTACACCTTC	CATSSSWGYGYTF
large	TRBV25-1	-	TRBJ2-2	TGTGCCAGCAGTGAAGGCGGGGCGGACACCGGGGAGCTGTTTTTT	CASSEGGADTGELFF
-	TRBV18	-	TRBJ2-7	TGTGCCAGCTCACCAATCGCGGGGAGCTACGAGCAGTACTTC	CASSPIAGSYEQYF
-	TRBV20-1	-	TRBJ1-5	TGCAGTGCTTCCGGACATCAGCCCCAGCATTTT	CSASGHQPQHF
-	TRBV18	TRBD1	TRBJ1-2	TGTGCCAGCTCACCGATTGGACAGGGACTTAACTATGGCTACACCTTC	CASSPIGQGLNYGYTF
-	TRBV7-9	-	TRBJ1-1	TGTGCCAGCAGCTTAAGGGAGTCTGGCGAAGCTTTCTTT	CASSLRESGEAFF
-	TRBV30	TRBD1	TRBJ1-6	TGTGCCTGGAGGGGAGACAGGGGGAATTCACCCCTCCACTTT	CAWRGDRGNSPLHF
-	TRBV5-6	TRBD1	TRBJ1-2	TGTGCCAGCAGCCGACAGGGAAAGGAGGATGGCTACACCTTC	CASSRQGKEDGYTF
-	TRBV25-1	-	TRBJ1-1	TGTGCCAGCAGTGAAAGGACGGTGAACACTGAAGCTTTCTTT	CASSERTVNTEAFF
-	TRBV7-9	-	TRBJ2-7	TGTGCCAGCAGCCCCCCCCAGGCCGCCTACGAGCAGTACTTC	CASSPPQAAYEQYF
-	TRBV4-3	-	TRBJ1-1	TGCGCCAGCAGCCAAGATGGCCCGAACACTGAAGCTTTCTTT	CASSQDGPNTEAFF
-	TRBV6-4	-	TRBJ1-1	TGTGCCACAGGACGGATGAACACTGAAGCTTTCTTT	CATGRMNTEAFF
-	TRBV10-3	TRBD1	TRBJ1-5	TGTGCCATCAGACAGGGGAATCAGCCCCAGCATTTT	CAIRQGNQPQHF
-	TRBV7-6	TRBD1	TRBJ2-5	TGTGCCAGCAGGAACCGGGACAGTATCCAAGAGACCCAGTACTTC	CASRNRDSIQETQYF
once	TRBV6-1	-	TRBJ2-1	TGTGCCAGCAGTGAAGCAGGGGGCTCCTACAATGAGCAGTTCTTC	CASSEAGGSYNEQFF
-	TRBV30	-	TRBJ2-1	TGTGCCTGGAGTGTACAACTGTTCTACAATGAGCAGTTCTTC	CAWSVQLFYNEQFF
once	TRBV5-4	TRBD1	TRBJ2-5	TGTGCCAGCAGCTTACAGGGGGCCATAGTCTTAGGAGAGACCCAGTACTTC	CASSLQGAIVLGETQYF
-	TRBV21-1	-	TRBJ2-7	TGTGCCAGCAGCAAAGCTCCGGGACTAGCTTCGGGCGAGCAGTACTTC	CASSKAPGLASGEQYF
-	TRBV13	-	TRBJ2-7	TGTGCCAGCAATCGCCAAGACTCCTACGAGCAGTACTTC	CASNRQDSYEQYF
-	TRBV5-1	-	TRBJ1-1	TGCGCCAGCAGCTTGGAAGGAGTGAACACTGAAGCTTTCTTT	CASSLEGVNTEAFF
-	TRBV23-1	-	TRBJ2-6	TGCGCCAGCAGTACTCACAGTACGCAACAAAGTCGGGCCAACGTCCTGACTTTC	CASSTHSTQQSRANVLTF
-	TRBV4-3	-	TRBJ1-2	TGCGCCAGCAGCCAAGAAGCGGCAGCTATTAACTATGGCTACACCTTC	CASSQEAAAINYGYTF
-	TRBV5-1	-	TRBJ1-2	TGCGCCAGCATGGGGGAGGACTATGGCTACACCTTC	CASMGEDYGYTF
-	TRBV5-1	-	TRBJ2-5	TGCGCCAGCAGCTACGTTCCCATCGATGGGTTGGAGACCCAGTACTTC	CASSYVPIDGLETQYF
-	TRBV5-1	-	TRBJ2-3	TGCGCCAGCAGCTTATTTGGGTTCACAGATACGCAGTATTTT	CASSLFGFTDTQYF
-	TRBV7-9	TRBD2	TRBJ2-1	TGTGCCAGCAGCCCTAGGACTAGCGGGAGCCACAATGAGCAGTTCTTC	CASSPRTSGSHNEQFF
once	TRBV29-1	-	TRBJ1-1	TGCAGCGTTGGATCAGGTTTCGTTGAAGCTTTCTTT	CSVGSGFVEAFF
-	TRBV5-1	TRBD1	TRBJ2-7	TGCGCCAGCAGCCAGGGGGATCGAGGGGTCGAGCAGTACTTC	CASSQGDRGVEQYF
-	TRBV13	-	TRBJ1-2	TGTGCCAGCAGCCAGGGCGGGGGGCCTGGCTACACCTTC	CASSQGGGPGYTF
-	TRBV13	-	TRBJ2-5	TGTGCCAGCAGCTCTCGGTTTATCGGCCAAGAGACCCAGTACTTC	CASSSRFIGQETQYF
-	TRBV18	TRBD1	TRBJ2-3	TGTGCCAGCTCCGGACAGGGCAAAGATACGCAGTATTTT	CASSGQGKDTQYF
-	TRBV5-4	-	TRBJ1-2	TGTGCCAGCAGCTTGTCCCCTGATCCAAGCTATGGCTACACCTTC	CASSLSPDPSYGYTF